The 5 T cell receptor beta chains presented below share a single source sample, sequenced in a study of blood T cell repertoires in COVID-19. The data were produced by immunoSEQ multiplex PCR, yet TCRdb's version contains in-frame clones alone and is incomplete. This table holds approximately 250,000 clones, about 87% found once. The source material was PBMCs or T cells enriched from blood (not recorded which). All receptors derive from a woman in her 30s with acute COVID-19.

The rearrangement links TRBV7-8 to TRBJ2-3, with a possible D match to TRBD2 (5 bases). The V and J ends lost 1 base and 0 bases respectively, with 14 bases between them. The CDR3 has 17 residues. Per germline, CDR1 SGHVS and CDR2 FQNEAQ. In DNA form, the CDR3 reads TGTGCCAGCAGCTTAGACCAAGGTCTAGCTAGCACAGATACGCAGTATTTT. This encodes CASSLDQGLASTDTQYF.

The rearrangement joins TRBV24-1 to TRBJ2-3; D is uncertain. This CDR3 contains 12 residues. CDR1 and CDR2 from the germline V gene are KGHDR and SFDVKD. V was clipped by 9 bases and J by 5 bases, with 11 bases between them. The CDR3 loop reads CATVGEGDTQYF. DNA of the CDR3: TGTGCCACCGTCGGAGAAGGAGATACGCAGTATTTT.

CDR3 bases: TGTGCCAGCAGTTTTTTCGGGGTAGACGAGCAGTACTTC. As protein: CASSFFGVDEQYF. The J gene is TRBJ2-7, the V gene TRBV27; weak D call: TRBD2 (5 bases). Germline-derived CDR1 and CDR2 are MNHEY and SMNVEV (reference sequence). V was pared by 3 bases and J by 5 bases, with 11 bases between. This CDR3 comprises 13 residues.

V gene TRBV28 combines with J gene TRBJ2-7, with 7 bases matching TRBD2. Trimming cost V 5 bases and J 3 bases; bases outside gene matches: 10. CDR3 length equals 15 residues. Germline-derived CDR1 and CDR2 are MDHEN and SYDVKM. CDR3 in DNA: TGTGCCAGCAGTGCCGGGACTACAAAATTCTACGAGCAGTACTTC. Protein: CASSAGTTKFYEQYF.

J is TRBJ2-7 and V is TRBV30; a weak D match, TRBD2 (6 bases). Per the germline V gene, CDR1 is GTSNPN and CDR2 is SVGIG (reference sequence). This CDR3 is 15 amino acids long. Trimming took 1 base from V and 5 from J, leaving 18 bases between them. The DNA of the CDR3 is TGTGCCTGGAGTGACCTTGGAGCGGGTTCCGACGAGCAGTACTTC. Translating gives CAWSDLGAGSDEQYF.